Below are 12 T cell receptor beta chains sequenced from a single sample in a study of OX40 agonist ivuxolimab in advanced cancers. TCRdb's copy holds only in-frame clones and misses some; the assay was immunoSEQ multiplex PCR. The sample includes 15,000 to 20,000 clones, roughly 92% seen only once; the top ten take around 6.8%. This specimen consisted of CD4+ or CD8+ T cells sorted from blood, obtained in a trial of the OX40 agonist ivuxolimab. These TCRs come from an adult with an advanced solid tumor such as melanoma, head and neck, liver or kidney cancer.

The chain is built from TRBV14 and TRBJ2-5; TRBD1 might be the D (6 bases). CDR1 and CDR2 from the germline V gene are SGHDN and FVKESK. The CDR3 spans 17 residues. V dropped 0 bases and J dropped 3 bases, with 17 bases sitting between them. This chain's CDR3 is CASSQDLRTELEETQYF. In DNA form, the CDR3 reads TGTGCCAGCAGCCAAGATCTGAGGACAGAGCTTGAAGAGACCCAGTACTTC.

This clone was counted a single time. The V call is TRBV7-9, the J call TRBJ2-7; D not resolved. The CDR3 is 11 residues long. Germline CDR1 and CDR2: SEHNR and FQNEAQ (reference sequence). The V end was cut by 4 bases, the J end by 2 bases, with 3 bases between. CDR3: CASSWTYEQYF. In DNA form, the CDR3 reads TGTGCCAGCAGCTGGACCTACGAGCAGTACTTC.

This clone was counted a few times. The chain uses TRBV7-9 and TRBJ1-2; D gene uncertain. The germline gives CDR1 SEHNR, CDR2 FQNEAQ (reference sequence). This CDR3 region has 15 residues. The ends were cut back, 1 base at V and 4 bases at J, with 13 bases in the middle. The DNA for the CDR3 is TGTGCCAGCAGCTTAGATGTGGGCCCCTTCTATGGCTACACCTTC. Its translation is CASSLDVGPFYGYTF. The whole variable domain, remainder taken from reference TRBV7-9 and TRBJ1-2, is DTGVSQNPRHKITKRGQNVTFRCDPISEHNRLYWYRQTLGQGPEFLTYFQNEAQLEKSRLLSDRFSAERPKGSFSTLEIQRTEQGDSAMYLCASSLDVGPFYGYTFGSGTRLTVV.

The chain couples TRBV28 to TRBJ1-2; D not resolved. V gave up 7 bases and J gave up 1 base, with 13 bases separating them. In germline, CDR1 is MDHEN, CDR2 SYDVKM. The CDR3 runs to 14 residues. CDR3 residues: CASTFMGSNYGYTF. In nucleotides, the CDR3 is TGTGCCAGCACTTTCATGGGAAGTAACTATGGCTACACCTTC.

The chain is built from TRBV27 and TRBJ2-7, with D possibly TRBD2 on 5 matching bases. This CDR3 spans 16 amino acids. Germline V gene lookup returns CDR1 MNHEY and CDR2 SMNVEV (reference sequence). V lost 1 base to trimming and J lost 3 bases, with 16 bases between them. DNA of the CDR3: TGTGCCAGCAGTTTATTGGTATCCGCCGGGATCTACGAGCAGTACTTC. Translation: CASSLLVSAGIYEQYF.

This rearrangement joins TRBV10-1 to TRBJ2-7; TRBD2 is a possible D gene (6 bases). Between the trimmed V and J ends, which lost 3 bases and 5 bases, there was a span of 17 bases. The CDR3 is 15 residues long. The germline V gene has CDR1 WNHNN and CDR2 SYGVQD (reference sequence). The CDR3: CASSDYGTSVHEQYF. The CDR3 coding sequence is TGCGCCAGCAGTGACTACGGGACTTCCGTCCACGAGCAGTACTTC.

The CDR3 protein is CASSIGRGSQETQYF. CDR3 nucleotides: TGTGCCAGCAGCATCGGGAGAGGGTCACAAGAGACCCAGTACTTC. The V call is TRBV7-9, the J call TRBJ2-5; D may be TRBD2 (6 bases). V was clipped by 5 bases and J by 2 bases, with 15 bases between them. The CDR3 runs to 15 residues. Germline-derived CDR1 and CDR2 are SEHNR and FQNEAQ (reference sequence).

The chain couples TRBV6-5 to TRBJ2-3; no reliable D call. The CDR3 extends over 15 amino acids. Looked up from germline, CDR1 is MNHEY and CDR2 is SVGAGI. V gave up 2 bases and J gave up 0 bases, with 9 bases separating them. The CDR3 loop reads CASSYGASSTDTQYF. CDR3 nucleotides: TGTGCCAGCAGTTACGGCGCTTCTAGCACAGATACGCAGTATTTT.

J is TRBJ1-2 and V is TRBV28, with 7 bases that match TRBD1. V trimming: 4 bases; J trimming: 2 bases; junction bases outside the gene matches: 4. Germline CDR1 and CDR2: MDHEN and SYDVKM. CDR3 length: 14 amino acids. CDR3 in amino acids: CASSSRQGNYGYTF. The CDR3 nucleotides read TGTGCCAGCAGTTCCCGACAGGGAAACTATGGCTACACCTTC.

The chain is built from TRBV19 and TRBJ1-4; tentatively, D is TRBD1 (6 bases). CDR1 is LNHDA, CDR2 SQIVND, per germline (reference sequence). The length of the CDR3 is 15 residues. The V end was cut by 9 bases, the J end by 5 bases, with 19 bases between. The CDR3 nucleotides read TGTGCCAGCAACCAACAGGGCCCGTCAAATGAAAAACTGTTTTTT. Translating gives CASNQQGPSNEKLFF.

This chain connects TRBV4-3 to TRBJ2-3; 9 positions agree with TRBD2. CDR1 is LGHNA, CDR2 YSLEER, per germline. This CDR3 contains 16 residues. The V gene end was trimmed by 4 bases and the J gene end by 3 bases; junction bases not matched to a gene: 8. The CDR3 region has the DNA TGCGCCAGCAGCCCCCTCGGCGGGGGGGCTACAGATACGCAGTATTTT. Its protein is CASSPLGGGATDTQYF.

V gene TRBV4-1 combines with J gene TRBJ2-7; D uncertain. The V end was cut by 1 base, the J end by 9 bases, with 16 bases between. This CDR3 region has 14 residues. The germline CDR1 and CDR2 sequences are MGHRA and YSYEKL. The CDR3 reads CASSQVPIDGSQYF. The CDR3 coding sequence is TGCGCCAGCAGCCAAGTTCCCATAGACGGATCGCAGTACTTC.